This T cell receptor beta chain is from a study of spatial heterogeneity in lung cancer. The overall study: Matched bulk RNA-seq yielded a T cell module score, and TCR transcript counts in tumor regions correlated strongly with that score.

TCR cDNA molecules each had a unique molecular identifier. TCRdb re-called the 5' RACE reads with MiXCR, one entry per CDR3 protein. This sample has some 9,900 distinct CDR3 sequences, with roughly 8% found just once. The ends were cut back, 4 bases at V and 3 bases at J, with 22 bases in the middle. Germline CDR1 is SQVTM and CDR2 is ANQGSEA. The CDR3 spans 17 residues. This clonotype was seen only a few times. Its antigen is unidentified. The time point is: sample taken at primary tumor resection. Whole-study results and caveats: Mutation tallies in tumors tracked expanded intratumoral alpha and beta TCR counts.

This rearrangement joins TRBV29-1 to TRBJ2-1, with D tentatively TRBD1 (6 bases). Sequenced here: lung tumor tissue, sampled at surgery. This TCR was sampled from a male donor with early-stage non-small cell lung cancer. Written as DNA, the CDR3 is TGCAGCGTTGCGGCGACAGGTGGTTCGTTGGACTACAATGAGCAGTTCTTC. The encoded protein is CSVAATGGSLDYNEQFF.